This T cell receptor (beta chain) was recovered during a study of blood T cell repertoires in COVID-19. Participants were placed into cohorts based on the clinical history they reported. J lost 3 bases, V lost 5 bases, and 4 bases had no gene match. The CDR3 is 13 amino acids. Per germline, CDR1 ENHRY and CDR2 SYGVKD. In the original analysis: Estimation of nucleated cell counts was performed using reference gene primer amplification. Clones were read by immunoSEQ multiplex PCR, and TCRdb kept only the in-frame ones, dropping some. The V and J calls and clone size come from that table; D and trimming were worked out from the DNA. The sample lists a few hundred thousand clones; more than 75% were seen once.

The receptor was isolated from a woman younger than 45 who had recovered from COVID-19. The material sequenced was PBMCs or T cells enriched from blood (not recorded which). The rearrangement uses TRBV10-3 and TRBJ2-7, with 7 bases that match TRBD1. CDR3 residues: CAISPGQDYEQYF. The CDR3 DNA reads TGTGCCATCAGTCCCGGACAGGACTACGAGCAGTACTTC.